The sequence of this TCR beta chain was determined in a study of blood T cell repertoires in COVID-19. The CDR3 covers 13 residues. V was shortened by 8 bases and J by 4 bases, with 12 bases between the two germline ends. The germline CDR1 and CDR2 sequences are SNHLY and FYNNEI. Seattle patients were enrolled while actively infected and followed longitudinally. Authors' methods: For nucleated cells, counts were estimated from reference gene primer amplification. Produced via immunoSEQ multiplex PCR; TCRdb's table is partial and in-frame only. The V and J calls and the clone size are those of that table, but D and trimming were determined from the DNA. The sample shows some 290,000 clones, 85% to 90% of them seen only once.

The chain links TRBV2 to TRBJ1-3; D gene ambiguous. Source material: peripheral blood. The sequence was obtained from a woman between 25 and 40 years old with COVID-19, enrolled during active disease. CDR3 residues: CASFSAEGNTIYF. DNA of the CDR3: TGTGCCAGCTTCTCGGCGGAGGGAAACACCATATATTTT.